The 29 T cell receptor beta chains presented below share a single source sample, sequenced in a study of cytomegalovirus exposure and HLA in healthy donors. It was with 60 Vbeta and 13 Jbeta primers that the PCR ran. Here immunoSEQ multiplex PCR was the method, and the copy in TCRdb shows in-frame clones only, minus some. The sample carries some 120,000 clones, about three quarters recorded once. Sequenced material: PBMCs. The receptors shown here come from a human donor in good health.

The chain is built from TRBV6-5 and TRBJ2-3; weak D call: TRBD2 (6 bases). Trimming shortened V by 5 bases and J by 2 bases, and 11 bases separated the two germline ends. This CDR3 is 14 amino acids long. Germline loops: CDR1 MNHEY, CDR2 SVGAGI. The CDR3 loop is CASSRGLFTDTQYF. DNA for the CDR3: TGTGCCAGCAGTCGAGGACTATTCACAGATACGCAGTATTTT.

This chain uses TRBV4-1 with TRBJ2-7, with D perhaps matching TRBD1 (5 bases). V lost 0 bases and J lost 0, with 9 bases in between. The CDR3 spans 15 residues. Looked up from germline, CDR1 is MGHRA and CDR2 is YSYEKL. The CDR3 here is CASSQERTSSYEQYF. In DNA, the CDR3 is TGCGCCAGCAGCCAAGAAAGGACATCCTCCTACGAGCAGTACTTC.

The chain recombines TRBV4-1 with TRBJ1-3, with D tentatively TRBD1 (6 bases). V lost 4 bases and J 4 bases, leaving 23 bases between the germline ends. CDR3 length: 18 residues. Germline V lookup: CDR1 MGHRA, CDR2 YSYEKL. This CDR3 is CASSRPLGVGAVGNTIYF. CDR3 bases: TGCGCCAGCAGCCGCCCGCTTGGGGTGGGGGCGGTCGGAAACACCATATATTTT.

V gene TRBV2 combines with J gene TRBJ2-7; the D is unclear. The germline V gene encodes CDR1 SNHLY and CDR2 FYNNEI. The CDR3 is 12 residues long. Trimming stripped 11 bases from V and 2 bases from J, with 13 bases between. CDR3 sequence reads: CAPGSATYEQYF. CDR3 coding DNA: TGTGCCCCGGGTTCAGCTACCTACGAGCAGTACTTC.

The V call is TRBV12-2, the J call TRBJ2-1; whether TRBD2, the table's D call, matches the DNA was not checked. TRBV12-2 represents a pseudogene. The CDR3 consists of 21 residues. The CDR3 sequence is CASRLVVFMGQRGVSYNEQFF. The CDR3 region has the DNA TGTGCAAGTCGCTTAGTCGTATTCATGGGTCAGCGGGGGGTCTCCTACAATGAGCAGTTCTTC.

This sequence joins TRBV4-2 and TRBJ2-3, with TRBD2 identical over 13 bases. The CDR3 spans 15 residues. V lost 5 bases, J lost 1 base, and 0 bases stayed unmatched. CDR1 is LGHNA, CDR2 YNFKEQ, per germline. CDR3 loop: CASSGLAGGTDTQYF. The CDR3 coding sequence is TGTGCCAGCAGCGGACTAGCGGGGGGCACAGATACGCAGTATTTT.

This clone was counted between two and nine times. For the CDR3, the DNA is TGTGCCAGTAGTATAGTCCCCCCGCAGGGTCCCGGAAACACCATATATTTT. Translation gives CASSIVPPQGPGNTIYF. The V and J genes are TRBV19 and TRBJ1-3, with a tentative D call TRBD1 (5 bases). Trimming cost V 1 base and J 4 bases, with 17 bases left between them. The CDR3 runs to 17 residues. Germline CDR1 and CDR2: LNHDA and SQIVND (reference sequence).

J is TRBJ2-3 and V is TRBV5-1; D unclear. The CDR3 totals 13 residues. Germline V gives CDR1 SGHRS, CDR2 YFSETQ. Trimming cost V 4 bases and J 6 bases, with 12 bases left between them. The CDR3 here is CASSPPVPDTQYF. CDR3 DNA: TGCGCCAGCAGCCCGCCGGTGCCGGATACGCAGTATTTT.

This rearrangement joins TRBV5-1 to TRBJ2-5; 7 nucleotides agree with TRBD1. The CDR3 totals 14 residues. Losses at the gene ends were 4 bases for V and 1 base for J; bases not matched to a gene: 4. Germline CDR1 and CDR2: SGHRS and YFSETQ. CDR3 loop: CASSTTGVQETQYF. In nucleotides, the CDR3 is TGCGCCAGCAGCACAACAGGGGTCCAAGAGACCCAGTACTTC.

This clone was counted only a few times. The chain uses TRBV18 and TRBJ1-5; D unclear. Germline V gives CDR1 KGHSH, CDR2 LQKENI. V lost 3 bases, J lost 8 bases, and 8 bases lay in between. The CDR3 covers 12 residues. CDR3 in amino acids: CASSPRGEPQHF. In nucleotides, the CDR3 is TGTGCCAGCTCACCTAGAGGAGAGCCCCAGCATTTT.

This clone was observed a few times. This rearrangement joins TRBV5-6 to TRBJ2-5; 7 bases fit TRBD1. CDR3 length equals 14 residues. After removal of 5 bases from V and 1 base from J, the junction contained 5 bases not matched to a gene. The germline V gene encodes CDR1 SGHDT and CDR2 YYEEEE. The CDR3 spells CASRMGQPQETQYF. The CDR3 coding sequence is TGTGCCAGCAGGATGGGACAGCCCCAAGAGACCCAGTACTTC.

The chain carries TRBV19 and TRBJ2-3; 7 bases match TRBD2. The CDR3 has 14 residues. Germline V gene sequence: CDR1 LNHDA, CDR2 SQIVND (reference sequence). The V segment lost 4 bases and the J segment 1 base; nucleotides outside the gene matches: 2. The CDR3, as DNA: TGTGCCAGTAGTAGGGGGGGACGCACAGATACGCAGTATTTT. Protein product: CASSRGGRTDTQYF.

The V and J genes are TRBV6-1 and TRBJ2-7; tentatively, D is TRBD2 (7 bases). The CDR3 totals 15 residues. V was clipped by 3 bases and J by 5 bases, with 17 bases between them. CDR1 MNHNS and CDR2 SASEGT come from the germline V gene. The CDR3 is CASSDPAWGGHEQYF. The CDR3 DNA follows: TGTGCCAGCAGTGACCCGGCTTGGGGGGGCCACGAGCAGTACTTC.

The chain joins TRBV6-5 to TRBJ2-5; tentative D call: TRBD1 (5 bases). Matching the DNA end better, TRBJ2-7 makes the J call doubtful. CDR1 MNHEY and CDR2 SVGAGI come from the germline V gene. The CDR3 has 15 residues. The CDR3 loop is CASTSAGRAAGEQYF. DNA of the CDR3: TGTGCCAGCACTTCAGCAGGCAGGGCGGCAGGCGAGCAGTACTTC.

The V and J genes are TRBV20-1 and TRBJ2-5; no reliable D call. Germline CDR1 is DFQATT and CDR2 is SNEGSKA (reference sequence). V lost 5 bases to trimming and J lost 1 base, with 5 bases between them. This CDR3 contains 11 residues. The CDR3: CSAELQETQYF. The CDR3 DNA is TGCAGTGCTGAGCTCCAAGAGACCCAGTACTTC.

The chain links TRBV5-6 to TRBJ2-2; 9 nucleotides agree with TRBD2. Germline CDR1 reads SGHDT; CDR2 reads YYEEEE. Trimming took 1 base from V and 6 from J; bases not matched to a gene: 1. CDR3 length: 14 residues. The chain's CDR3 is CASSLRLAAGELFF. CDR3 coding DNA: TGTGCCAGCAGCTTGAGACTAGCGGCCGGGGAGCTGTTTTTT.

Here the CDR3 DNA reads TGTGCCAGCAGTTTTCGGGGTTCGAACACCGGGGAGCTGTTTTTT. Amino acids: CASSFRGSNTGELFF. V usage is TRBV28 and J usage is TRBJ2-2; tentative D call: TRBD2 (5 bases). Germline V gives CDR1 MDHEN, CDR2 SYDVKM. This CDR3 region has 15 residues. V lost 3 bases and J lost 0, with 8 bases in between.

The chain couples TRBV4-2 to TRBJ1-5; 9 bases agree with TRBD1. V trimming: 0 bases; J trimming: 4 bases; junction bases outside the gene matches: 4. The CDR3 runs to 16 residues. Germline values: CDR1 LGHNA, CDR2 YNFKEQ. The DNA of the CDR3 is TGTGCCAGCAGCCAAGAAACGGACAGGGGAAATCAGCCCCAGCATTTT. This translates into CASSQETDRGNQPQHF.

The V and J genes are TRBV19 and TRBJ1-3; the D gene is possibly TRBD1 (5 bases). V gave up 5 bases and J gave up 2 bases, with 10 bases separating them. CDR1 is LNHDA, CDR2 SQIVND, per germline (reference sequence). The CDR3 runs 14 residues. The CDR3 DNA follows: TGTGCCAGTAGTCCTCAGGGTGCTGGAAACACCATATATTTT. Its protein is CASSPQGAGNTIYF.

The chain combines TRBV6-1 with TRBJ1-1; no clear D. Germline V gene data show CDR1 as MNHNS and CDR2 as SASEGT. The V and J ends lost 1 base and 11 bases respectively, with 17 bases between them. The CDR3 length is 14 residues. CDR3 DNA: TGTGCCAGCAGTGAAGGTCCTGCAAGCTTTGTGGCTTTCTTT. Translating it yields CASSEGPASFVAFF.

The chain has TRBV6-5 and TRBJ1-2; the D gene is possibly TRBD1 (6 bases). The CDR3 consists of 16 residues. V was shortened by 2 bases and J by 0 bases, with 13 bases between the two germline ends. Germline V gene sequence: CDR1 MNHEY, CDR2 SVGAGI. CDR3 protein: CASSYGADRTNYGYTF. The DNA for the CDR3 is TGTGCCAGCAGTTACGGGGCCGACAGGACTAACTATGGCTACACCTTC.

The gene calls are TRBV5-1 and TRBJ2-7; D is uncertain. Germline assignment: CDR1 SGHRS and CDR2 YFSETQ. The CDR3 runs to 13 residues. Trimming took off 0 bases at V and 3 bases at J, with 7 bases between the two ends. The CDR3 loop reads CASSLATDYEQYF. The CDR3 coding sequence is TGCGCCAGCAGCTTGGCAACAGACTACGAGCAGTACTTC.

The chain joins TRBV27 to TRBJ2-7, with 7 positions matching TRBD1. The J segment lost 3 bases and the V segment lost 3 bases, leaving 2 bases of the junction unmatched. Germline lookup yields CDR1 MNHEY and CDR2 SMNVEV (reference sequence). The CDR3 is made up of 13 amino acids. In nucleotides, the CDR3 is TGTGCCAGCAGTTTCGGGACAGTCTACGAGCAGTACTTC. Protein sequence: CASSFGTVYEQYF.

This clone was seen only a few times. The genes are TRBV27 and TRBJ2-7; D perhaps matches TRBD2 (5 bases). Germline V lookup: CDR1 MNHEY, CDR2 SMNVEV (reference sequence). The CDR3 runs 13 residues. V lost 3 bases and J 2 bases, leaving 8 bases between the germline ends. The CDR3 region has the DNA TGTGCCAGCAGTTTTGGACTGACCTACGAGCAGTACTTC. Protein product: CASSFGLTYEQYF.

The genes are TRBV28 and TRBJ1-3, with TRBD1 identical over 7 bases. J was trimmed by 0 bases and V by 6 bases; bases with no gene match: 8. CDR1 and CDR2 (germline): MDHEN, SYDVKM. This CDR3 spans 16 amino acids. CDR3: CASSRDSIHSGNTIYF. The CDR3 nucleotides read TGTGCCAGCAGCCGGGACAGTATACACTCTGGAAACACCATATATTTT.

The chain has TRBV4-1 and TRBJ1-2; no firm D call. Germline assignment: CDR1 MGHRA and CDR2 YSYEKL. Trimming removed 0 bases at V and 2 bases at J, with 10 bases between. This CDR3 is built from 15 residues. CDR3 coding DNA: TGCGCCAGCAGCCAAGACGGGAGAAGAAACTATGGCTACACCTTC. Amino acid sequence: CASSQDGRRNYGYTF.

This clone was picked up a small number of times. The CDR3 reads CASREDRGGEKLFF. The CDR3 DNA follows: TGTGCCAGCAGGGAGGACAGGGGAGGAGAAAAACTGTTTTTT. This chain links TRBV2 with TRBJ1-4; 9 bases are a match to TRBD1. Germline V gene lookup returns CDR1 SNHLY and CDR2 FYNNEI. The CDR3 spans 14 residues. The trim removed 6 bases at V and 8 bases at J, leaving 7 bases unmatched.

This chain links TRBV7-2 with TRBJ1-5; 10 bases are shared with TRBD1. The CDR3 runs 14 residues. With V trimmed by 5 bases and J by 6 bases, 4 bases remained unmatched. Germline-derived CDR1 and CDR2 are SGHTA and FQGNSA. The CDR3 loop reads CASSDGTGVQPQHF. For the CDR3, the DNA is TGTGCCAGCAGCGACGGGACAGGGGTTCAGCCCCAGCATTTT.

The chain uses TRBV7-3 and TRBJ2-1, with 7 bases identical to TRBD2. The V gene end was trimmed by 5 bases and the J gene end by 0 bases; junction bases not matched to a gene: 4. This CDR3 contains 15 residues. Germline CDR1 and CDR2: SGHTA and FQGTGA. CDR3 sequence (DNA): TGTGCCAGCAGCCCAGGACTAGGCTCCTACAATGAGCAGTTCTTC. Translating gives CASSPGLGSYNEQFF.